This TCR beta chain was documented in a study of T cell repertoires in cytomegalovirus infection. Study overall: Public signatures in TCR beta pointed to CMV infection and matching HLA type. Study outcomes and limitations: The cumulative frequency of public TCR beta families distinguished individuals who carried CMV together with the relevant HLA.

Each CDR3 protein is one row after TCRdb ran MiXCR on the reads. The sample includes 310,000 or so distinct CDR3 sequences, roughly a tenth of them seen just once. This clonotype was observed at least ten times. The antigen remains undetermined. The sequence derives from a human donor in good health (CMV status not recorded). Some clones in this sample may be carry-over from other donors' samples. Sequencing was performed on PBMCs.

The DNA of the CDR3 is TGTGCCAGCAGCCTCGAACAGGACTATGGCTACACCTTC. Amino acid sequence: CASSLEQDYGYTF. The chain joins TRBV7-9 to TRBJ1-2, with D perhaps TRBD1 (5 bases). Trimming took off 5 bases at V and 3 bases at J, with 10 bases between the two ends. CDR3 length equals 13 residues. The germline V gene has CDR1 SEHNR and CDR2 FQNEAQ (reference sequence). Filled out from reference TRBV7-9 and TRBJ1-2, the complete variable domain reads DTGVSQNPRHKITKRGQNVTFRCDPISEHNRLYWYRQTLGQGPEFLTYFQNEAQLEKSRLLSDRFSAERPKGSFSTLEIQRTEQGDSAMYLCASSLEQDYGYTFGSGTRLTVV.